The rows below give T cell receptor beta chains drawn from one sample of a study of long-term antiretroviral therapy in people with HIV. The repertoire was sequenced with immunoSEQ multiplex PCR; TCRdb's copy has only in-frame clones and lacks some. The table lists more than 11,000 clones, over 80% of them singletons. Here the sequenced sample was unsorted PBMCs, taken 1.8 years before starting antiretroviral therapy. The receptors stem from a woman in her 40s with HIV. Both conserved end residues are part of each CDR3. Fields, in order: V gene, D gene, J gene, clone size, CDR3 DNA, CDR3 protein. The D gene is left open where the match is weak. Only some rows state a clone size, as once, few, many or a class for expanded clones.

v_gene: TRBV6-6; d_gene: -; j_gene: TRBJ1-1; abundance: -; CDR3nt: TGTGCCAGCAGTTACACGAGCGCTGAAGCTTTCTTT; CDR3aa: CASSYTSAEAFF
v_gene: TRBV5-6; d_gene: -; j_gene: TRBJ1-2; abundance: medium-sized; CDR3nt: TGTGCCAGCAGCTTGGGCGGAGCTAACTATGGCTACACCTTC; CDR3aa: CASSLGGANYGYTF
v_gene: TRBV5-1; d_gene: -; j_gene: TRBJ2-3; abundance: -; CDR3nt: TGCGCCAGCGGATTTACAGGGTCGGATACGCAGTATTTT; CDR3aa: CASGFTGSDTQYF
v_gene: TRBV6-5; d_gene: -; j_gene: TRBJ2-7; abundance: -; CDR3nt: TGTGCCAGCAGCCCCTCTTGGAAGCCAACCTACGAGCAGTACTTC; CDR3aa: CASSPSWKPTYEQYF
v_gene: TRBV7-9; d_gene: -; j_gene: TRBJ1-1; abundance: -; CDR3nt: TGTGCCAGCAGCTTAAGCTGGACTGAAGCTTTCTTT; CDR3aa: CASSLSWTEAFF
v_gene: TRBV4-3; d_gene: TRBD1; j_gene: TRBJ2-5; abundance: -; CDR3nt: TGCGCCAGCAGCCAAGACCCCCCGGGACAGTACCAAGAGACCCAGTACTTC; CDR3aa: CASSQDPPGQYQETQYF
v_gene: TRBV5-4; d_gene: TRBD1; j_gene: TRBJ2-5; abundance: -; CDR3nt: TGTGCCAGCAGCTTGGGACAGGGAAGGGAGACCCAGTACTTC; CDR3aa: CASSLGQGRETQYF
v_gene: TRBV18; d_gene: -; j_gene: TRBJ2-7; abundance: once; CDR3nt: TGTGCCAGCTCTCCCACTGGACAGTTCCCCTACGAGCAGTACTTC; CDR3aa: CASSPTGQFPYEQYF
v_gene: TRBV7-2; d_gene: -; j_gene: TRBJ2-2; abundance: -; CDR3nt: TGTGCCAGCAGCTTAATTCCGGGTAACACCGGGGAGCTGTTTTTT; CDR3aa: CASSLIPGNTGELFF
v_gene: TRBV7-6; d_gene: -; j_gene: TRBJ2-7; abundance: -; CDR3nt: TGTGCCAGCAGCTTAGAGGCAGGGACCTACGAGCAGTACTTC; CDR3aa: CASSLEAGTYEQYF
v_gene: TRBV9; d_gene: TRBD2; j_gene: TRBJ2-2; abundance: -; CDR3nt: TGTGCCAGCAGCGTTACCCTGGGACTAGGTAACACCGGGGAGCTGTTTTTT; CDR3aa: CASSVTLGLGNTGELFF
v_gene: TRBV4-2; d_gene: -; j_gene: TRBJ2-1; abundance: -; CDR3nt: TGTGCCAGCAGCCAAGGATTCTCGTACAATGAGCAGTTCTTC; CDR3aa: CASSQGFSYNEQFF
v_gene: TRBV7-2; d_gene: -; j_gene: TRBJ1-1; abundance: -; CDR3nt: TGTGCCAGCAGCTTAGTTGGCAGTTCCTATGAAGCTTTCTTT; CDR3aa: CASSLVGSSYEAFF
v_gene: TRBV4-2; d_gene: -; j_gene: TRBJ1-2; abundance: -; CDR3nt: TGTGCCAGCAGCTCGGAGTACTATTATGGCTACACCTTC; CDR3aa: CASSSEYYYGYTF
v_gene: TRBV7-2; d_gene: -; j_gene: TRBJ2-5; abundance: -; CDR3nt: TGTGCCAGCAGCTTCGAGACCCAGTACTTC; CDR3aa: CASSFETQYF
v_gene: TRBV2; d_gene: -; j_gene: TRBJ2-5; abundance: -; CDR3nt: TGTGCCACAACCGGGATTGGAGAGACCCAGTACTTC; CDR3aa: CATTGIGETQYF
v_gene: TRBV7-3; d_gene: -; j_gene: TRBJ2-2; abundance: -; CDR3nt: TGTGCCAGCAGCGCCTATACCGGGGAGCTGTTTTTT; CDR3aa: CASSAYTGELFF
v_gene: TRBV4-1; d_gene: -; j_gene: TRBJ2-7; abundance: -; CDR3nt: TGCGCCAGCAGCCAAGTAGGTCCGCGAGGCTCCTACGAGCAGTACTTC; CDR3aa: CASSQVGPRGSYEQYF
v_gene: TRBV19; d_gene: TRBD2; j_gene: TRBJ2-7; abundance: few; CDR3nt: TGTGCCAGTAGTATGAGCGGGGGCTCCTACGAGCAGTACTTC; CDR3aa: CASSMSGGSYEQYF
v_gene: TRBV7-9; d_gene: -; j_gene: TRBJ1-5; abundance: few; CDR3nt: TGTGCCAGCCGCGGGGAAGGGGGCAATCAGCCCCAGCATTTT; CDR3aa: CASRGEGGNQPQHF
v_gene: TRBV19; d_gene: -; j_gene: TRBJ1-4; abundance: -; CDR3nt: TGTGCCAGTAGTATTCAGGGTGGTGAAAAACTGTTTTTT; CDR3aa: CASSIQGGEKLFF
v_gene: TRBV10-3; d_gene: -; j_gene: TRBJ2-1; abundance: -; CDR3nt: TGTGCCATCAGTGAATCAAACACGGGACACCACAATGAGCAGTTCTTC; CDR3aa: CAISESNTGHHNEQFF
v_gene: TRBV6-5; d_gene: -; j_gene: TRBJ1-2; abundance: -; CDR3nt: TGTGCCAGCAGTCCCAGGAGGGCTTGGAGCTATGGCTACACCTTC; CDR3aa: CASSPRRAWSYGYTF
v_gene: TRBV7-2; d_gene: -; j_gene: TRBJ2-3; abundance: -; CDR3nt: TGTGCCAGCAGCTTAGGTCTGGGGAAGGCAGATACGCAGTATTTT; CDR3aa: CASSLGLGKADTQYF
v_gene: TRBV19; d_gene: TRBD2; j_gene: TRBJ2-7; abundance: few; CDR3nt: TGTGCCAGTAGTGCCGGGACTAGCTCAGCCTACGAGCAGTACTTC; CDR3aa: CASSAGTSSAYEQYF
v_gene: TRBV5-6; d_gene: -; j_gene: TRBJ2-7; abundance: once; CDR3nt: TGTGCCAGCAGCTTAAGATCACCCTACGAGCAGTACTTC; CDR3aa: CASSLRSPYEQYF
v_gene: TRBV7-8; d_gene: TRBD2; j_gene: TRBJ2-1; abundance: -; CDR3nt: TGTGCCAGCAGCCAAACTAGCGGGAGTTACAATGAGCAGTTCTTC; CDR3aa: CASSQTSGSYNEQFF
v_gene: TRBV4-1; d_gene: -; j_gene: TRBJ1-5; abundance: -; CDR3nt: TGCGCCAGCAGCCAGGCTACAGGGCGGAATCAGCCCCAGCATTTT; CDR3aa: CASSQATGRNQPQHF
v_gene: TRBV5-4; d_gene: TRBD1; j_gene: TRBJ2-3; abundance: -; CDR3nt: TGTGCCAGCAGCGGGGACAGGGTAGGCACAGATACGCAGTATTTT; CDR3aa: CASSGDRVGTDTQYF
v_gene: TRBV25-1; d_gene: TRBD2; j_gene: TRBJ2-7; abundance: -; CDR3nt: TGTGCCAGCATGGAGCTAGCGGGAGACAACGAGCAGTACTTC; CDR3aa: CASMELAGDNEQYF
v_gene: TRBV6-5; d_gene: -; j_gene: TRBJ2-7; abundance: -; CDR3nt: TGTGCCAGCGCGGGGCCTGGGAGCTCCTACGAGCAGTACTTC; CDR3aa: CASAGPGSSYEQYF
v_gene: TRBV7-9; d_gene: -; j_gene: TRBJ2-7; abundance: -; CDR3nt: TGTGCCAGCAGCTTCGAGGAGGGGCTCTACGAGCAGTACTTC; CDR3aa: CASSFEEGLYEQYF
v_gene: TRBV7-9; d_gene: TRBD2; j_gene: TRBJ2-5; abundance: -; CDR3nt: TGTGCCAGCCCGGTTGGGGGGGACCAAGAGACCCAGTACTTC; CDR3aa: CASPVGGDQETQYF
v_gene: TRBV6-4; d_gene: -; j_gene: TRBJ1-3; abundance: -; CDR3nt: TGTGCCAGCAGTGCTCATCTAAGGGCCCCCGGAAACACCATATATTTT; CDR3aa: CASSAHLRAPGNTIYF
v_gene: TRBV7-9; d_gene: -; j_gene: TRBJ2-2; abundance: -; CDR3nt: TGTGCCAGCAGCTCCCCCGCCGTTGATAGCGGCCTCCACACCGGGGAGCTGTTTTTT; CDR3aa: CASSSPAVDSGLHTGELFF
v_gene: TRBV7-9; d_gene: -; j_gene: TRBJ2-1; abundance: -; CDR3nt: TGTGCCAGCAGCTTAGAGAGCTCCTACAATGAGCAGTTCTTC; CDR3aa: CASSLESSYNEQFF
v_gene: TRBV7-2; d_gene: TRBD2; j_gene: TRBJ2-5; abundance: -; CDR3nt: TGTGCCAGCAGCTTAGAAAGCGGGAGTAGCCAAGAGACCCAGTACTTC; CDR3aa: CASSLESGSSQETQYF
v_gene: TRBV30; d_gene: -; j_gene: TRBJ1-2; abundance: -; CDR3nt: TGTGCCTGGAACCCAGGGAACGACTATGGCTACACCTTC; CDR3aa: CAWNPGNDYGYTF
v_gene: TRBV27; d_gene: TRBD2; j_gene: TRBJ2-7; abundance: -; CDR3nt: TGTGCCAGCAGCCCCTTCGGGGGGGCGCGGGAGCAGTACTTC; CDR3aa: CASSPFGGAREQYF
v_gene: TRBV5-1; d_gene: -; j_gene: TRBJ2-2; abundance: -; CDR3nt: TGCGCCAGCAGCTTGTCGGCAGGGATCGGGGAGCTGTTTTTT; CDR3aa: CASSLSAGIGELFF
v_gene: TRBV6-5; d_gene: -; j_gene: TRBJ1-5; abundance: -; CDR3nt: TGTGCCACGGGGCCATATAGCAATCAGCCCCAGCATTTT; CDR3aa: CATGPYSNQPQHF